In this sample, the clone carrying this T cell receptor (beta chain) turned up a few times. Its antigen remains unknown. This sample was included in a study of T-cell memory formation after mild COVID-19. Study background: The study found TCR clusters largely donor specific.

Study outcomes and limitations: Among clones contracting day 15 to 85, CD4/CD8 was balanced, whereas later expanders leaned CD4+.

Each CDR3 protein is one row after TCRdb ran MiXCR on the 5' RACE reads. This table holds around 390,000 distinct CDR3 sequences, 15% to 20% found once. Trimming cost V 4 bases and J 4 bases, with 11 bases left between them. The length of the CDR3 is 12 residues. Germline V lookup: CDR1 GTSNPN, CDR2 SVGIG (reference sequence). Sequences were obtained from PBMCs or a T cell subset sorted from them (not recorded which). The TCR was taken from a man between 18 and 35 years old who had mild COVID-19 (a few samples of this study predate the infection). Cell type and time point are not known. The gene calls are TRBV30 and TRBJ2-7; possibly TRBD1 for D (6 bases). The CDR3 region is CAWNIGGYEQYF. The CDR3 DNA reads TGTGCCTGGAATATAGGGGGATACGAGCAGTACTTC.